Listed below are T cell receptor beta chains from one sample, sequenced in a study of blood T cell repertoires in COVID-19. Measured with immunoSEQ multiplex PCR; TCRdb has only the in-frame clones, and not every one. The repertoire holds approximately 240,000 clones, roughly 84% seen once, with 2.9% in the top ten. Specimen: peripheral blood. The receptors stem from a man aged 50-59 years who had recovered from COVID-19. CDR3s include the opening cysteine and the closing phenylalanine or tryptophan. D genes are given only for firm matches. Size is omitted from some rows. Given values are once, few, many or a class for expanded clones.

v_gene	j_gene	d_gene	abundance	CDR3nt	CDR3aa
TRBV27	TRBJ2-1	TRBD2	NA	TGTGCCAGCAGTCCCCTCCCTACGACTAGCGGGAGATCGGATGAGCAGTTCTTC	CASSPLPTTSGRSDEQFF
TRBV27	TRBJ2-1	NA	NA	TGTGCCAGCAGTTCCACAACAGGAGGGGCTAGTAGCTTCTATGAGCAGTTCTTC	CASSSTTGGASSFYEQFF
TRBV6-5	TRBJ1-1	TRBD1	NA	TGTGCCAGCAGTTACTGGGACAGGGGGTCTGAAGCTTTCTTT	CASSYWDRGSEAFF
TRBV5-1	TRBJ2-7	TRBD2	NA	TGCGCCAGCAGCTTAACTAGCGGCTCCTACGAGCAGTACTTC	CASSLTSGSYEQYF
TRBV18	TRBJ2-7	TRBD2	NA	TGTGCCAGCTCGCCCTCCGGGGGGTTCGCCTACGAGCAGTACTTC	CASSPSGGFAYEQYF
TRBV10-2	TRBJ2-2	NA	NA	TGCGCCAGCAGTGGAGGCGGAATAAACACCGGGGAGCTGTTTTTT	CASSGGGINTGELFF
TRBV14	TRBJ2-2	NA	NA	TGTGCCAGCAGCCTTTTGGGACTTAATTTCGGGGAGCTGTTTTTT	CASSLLGLNFGELFF
TRBV27	TRBJ1-1	NA	NA	TGTGCCAGCAGTATAAACAGTAACACTGAAGCTTTCTTT	CASSINSNTEAFF
TRBV19	TRBJ1-3	TRBD1	NA	TGTGCCAGTACCCGGACAGGGGTGCCTGGAAACACCATATATTTT	CASTRTGVPGNTIYF
TRBV18	TRBJ1-1	TRBD1	NA	TGTGCCAGCTCACCACGAGCAAAAGGGGGCGGAGGGGACACTGAAGCTTTCTTT	CASSPRAKGGGGDTEAFF
TRBV30	TRBJ2-5	NA	NA	TGTGCCTGGAGTGTAGTCAGGGGGGCCCAAGAGACCCAGTACTTC	CAWSVVRGAQETQYF
TRBV5-1	TRBJ2-7	TRBD1	NA	TGCGCCAGCAGCGCCGGGACAGATGGAACCTACGAGCAGTACTTC	CASSAGTDGTYEQYF
TRBV15	TRBJ1-2	NA	NA	TGTGCCACCAGCAGGGACAGCTCTAACTATGGCTACACCTTC	CATSRDSSNYGYTF
TRBV27	TRBJ1-4	NA	NA	TGTGCCAGCCAGCCTATTGGGGAGGCAACTAATGAAAAACTGTTTTTT	CASQPIGEATNEKLFF
TRBV28	TRBJ1-1	NA	NA	TGTGCCAGCAGTAGAAGACAGGCAAACACTGAAGCTTTCTTT	CASSRRQANTEAFF
TRBV19	TRBJ2-1	TRBD1	NA	TGTGCCAGTAGTAGCCGGGACAGGGACAATGAGCAGTTCTTC	CASSSRDRDNEQFF
TRBV7-2	TRBJ2-7	NA	NA	TGTGCCAGCAGCTTAGCCGCGGACAGCTCCTACGAGCAGTACTTC	CASSLAADSSYEQYF
TRBV4-1	TRBJ2-7	TRBD2	NA	TGCGCCAGCAGCCAGACGAGCGGGAGTACATACGAGCAGTACTTC	CASSQTSGSTYEQYF
TRBV27	TRBJ1-4	TRBD1	once	TGTGCCAGCAGGAGGACAGGGGTTGAAAAACTGTTTTTT	CASRRTGVEKLFF
TRBV2	TRBJ2-4	TRBD2	NA	TGTGCCGTGACTAGCGGGAGTGGTGGGTCCAAAAACATTCAGTACTTC	CAVTSGSGGSKNIQYF
TRBV25-1	TRBJ1-2	TRBD1	NA	TGTGCCAGCAGAGGGGGCGGAACTAACTATGGCTACACCTTC	CASRGGGTNYGYTF
TRBV10-1	TRBJ2-1	TRBD2	NA	TGCGCCAGCAGCCCCGGGACTAGCGGGAGTAATGAGCAGTTCTTC	CASSPGTSGSNEQFF
TRBV5-1	TRBJ2-7	TRBD1	NA	TGCGCCAGCAGCTTGATGGCAGGGGGCGCTGACGAGCAGTACTTC	CASSLMAGGADEQYF
TRBV9	TRBJ1-5	NA	NA	TGTGCCAGCAGCGAAACAGGGCACAATCAGCCCCAGCATTTT	CASSETGHNQPQHF
TRBV12-3/TRBV12-4	TRBJ1-1	TRBD1	NA	TGTGCCAGCTTTCTGGACAGGCGTAATGAAGCTTTCTTT	CASFLDRRNEAFF
TRBV19	TRBJ1-1	TRBD1	NA	TGTGCCAGTAGACAGACAGGGGGATTCACTGAAGCTTTCTTT	CASRQTGGFTEAFF
TRBV25-1	TRBJ2-1	NA	NA	TGTGCCAGCAGTGATGCGGGGGCAGAGGAAAATGAGCAGTTCTTC	CASSDAGAEENEQFF
TRBV27	TRBJ2-1	NA	NA	TGTGCCAGCAGTTTATGGAACCCTCAGGGTGAGCAGTTCTTC	CASSLWNPQGEQFF
TRBV28	TRBJ2-7	NA	NA	TGTGCCAGCAGTTTACCCTTGACAAGTAGCTACGAGCAGTACTTC	CASSLPLTSSYEQYF
TRBV5-1	TRBJ1-4	TRBD1	NA	TGCGCCAGCAGCTTACAGGGGGCGCATGAAAAACTGTTTTTT	CASSLQGAHEKLFF
TRBV7-2	TRBJ2-3	TRBD2	NA	TGTGCCAGCAGCTCCGGACTAGCGGGAGGGTATACGCAGTATTTT	CASSSGLAGGYTQYF
TRBV6-1	TRBJ1-3	NA	NA	TGTGCCAGCAGTGGATTTACAGGGAGCTCTGGAAACACCATATATTTT	CASSGFTGSSGNTIYF
TRBV7-2	TRBJ2-1	TRBD2	NA	TGTGCCAGCAGCTTTAGCGGGAACTCCTACAATGAGCAGTTCTTC	CASSFSGNSYNEQFF
TRBV6-1	TRBJ2-7	NA	NA	TGTGCCAGCAGTGAAAGGCTACTGGGGCCCTACGAGCAGTACTTC	CASSERLLGPYEQYF
TRBV2	TRBJ1-2	TRBD1	NA	TGTGCCAGCAGATACAGGGGGCTCAATGGCTACACCTTC	CASRYRGLNGYTF
TRBV10-3	TRBJ2-7	NA	NA	TGTGCCATCGGGCAGGGCTACGAGCAGTACTTC	CAIGQGYEQYF
TRBV9	TRBJ2-6	NA	NA	TGTGCCAGCAGCGCCCCCGGGAGCCCCGGGGCCAACGTCCTGACTTTC	CASSAPGSPGANVLTF
TRBV19	TRBJ2-4	TRBD1	once	TGTGCCAGTAGCCCAGGGGGTTACATTCAGTACTTC	CASSPGGYIQYF
TRBV5-1	TRBJ1-2	TRBD1	NA	TGCGCCAGCAGCCCACAGGGGAGCGTCGACTATGGCTACACCTTC	CASSPQGSVDYGYTF
TRBV5-1	TRBJ1-1	NA	NA	TGCGCCAGCAGCTTGGTAGGGGGGAACACTGAAGCTTTCTTT	CASSLVGGNTEAFF
TRBV27	TRBJ2-7	TRBD2	NA	TGTGCCAGCAGTTTATTGGGATTCAGCGTAGCGGGAAATTCTTACGAGCAGTACTTC	CASSLLGFSVAGNSYEQYF
TRBV11-2	TRBJ2-1	TRBD2	NA	TGTGCCAGCAGCTCCCGTATGACTAGCGGGAGGGATGAGCAGTTCTTC	CASSSRMTSGRDEQFF
TRBV5-6	TRBJ2-5	TRBD2	NA	TGTGCCAGCAGCATGGGACTAGCGGGGAACCAAGAGACCCAGTACTTC	CASSMGLAGNQETQYF
TRBV18	TRBJ2-3	TRBD2	NA	TGTGCCAGCTCACCCCTACTAGCGGGAGACACCGATACGCAGTATTTT	CASSPLLAGDTDTQYF
TRBV7-9	TRBJ2-7	TRBD1	few	TGTGCCAGCAGCTTTGGACAGGAGTCCTACGAGCAGTACTTC	CASSFGQESYEQYF
TRBV2	TRBJ2-5	NA	NA	TGTGCCAGCAGGGTTTTTACCCGGGAGACCCAGTACTTC	CASRVFTRETQYF
TRBV25-1	TRBJ2-7	NA	NA	TGTGCCACCAGCCGTTGGACAGACTCCTACGAGCAGTACTTC	CATSRWTDSYEQYF
TRBV4-2	TRBJ2-7	TRBD1	NA	TGTGCCAGCAGCTCCGCCGGGACAGGGGCCTACGAGCAGTACTTC	CASSSAGTGAYEQYF
TRBV6-6	TRBJ2-7	TRBD2	NA	TGTGCCAGCAAGGGACTAGCGGTCTGGGAGCAGTACTTC	CASKGLAVWEQYF
TRBV3-1/TRBV3-2	TRBJ2-5	NA	once	TGTGCCAGCAGCTGCAGGGGAGGGGACCAAGAGACCCAGTACTTC	CASSCRGGDQETQYF